The TCR beta chain described here comes from a study of neoadjuvant anti-PD-1 for oral cavity cancer. Study background: Non-progressing patients received a fourth nivolumab dose near day 43, then surgery on days 50-56.

The CDR3 is 14 residues long. The germline V and J ends were trimmed by 5 bases and 3 bases, with 12 bases remaining between them. Per germline, CDR1 SGHRS and CDR2 YFSETQ. Assay used: immunoSEQ multiplex PCR; TCRdb lists only in-frame clones, some missing. The data show more than 30,000 clones, about 36% seen once. Regarding the study as a whole: With a few patients per group, TCR findings need larger cohorts.

Stated time point: after neoadjuvant nivolumab, at surgical resection. Of note for this clone: Its antigen is unknown.

The input for sequencing was tumor tissue, taken after nivolumab (anti-PD-1) treatment. The rearrangement joins TRBV5-1 to TRBJ2-1; D may be TRBD1 (6 bases). This sequence was found in a person between 35 and 79 years old with oral cavity squamous cell carcinoma. The CDR3 coding sequence is TGCGCCAGCAGACAGCAGGGGTACTACAATGAGCAGTTCTTC. Protein: CASRQQGYYNEQFF.